The 27 T cell receptor beta chains listed next were all sequenced from one sample in a study of CD8 T cells in Susac syndrome. The RNA, roughly 0.45 to 1 ug, was put through reverse transcription using random hexamers. Via MiXCR, TCRdb re-called the immunoSEQ multiplex PCR reads, giving one row per CDR3 protein. The data show 100,000 to 150,000 distinct CDR3 sequences, 65% to 90% seen once. Source material: CD8+ T cells from PBMCs. These receptors all stem from a human donor with multiple sclerosis.

The gene calls are TRBV28 and TRBJ2-6; tentative D call: TRBD1 (5 bases). The V and J ends lost 5 bases and 0 bases respectively, with 11 bases between them. The length of the CDR3 is 16 residues. The V gene's germline CDR1 is MDHEN and CDR2 SYDVKM. The CDR3 DNA sequence: TGTGCCAGCAGTCCCAGGGTATACTCTGGGGCCAACGTCCTGACTTTC. This sequence encodes CASSPRVYSGANVLTF.

The V and J genes are TRBV4-1 and TRBJ2-1; 10 bases fit TRBD2. The V gene end was trimmed by 0 bases and the J gene end by 2 bases; junction bases not matched to a gene: 7. This CDR3 region has 18 residues. CDR1 and CDR2 (germline): MGHRA, YSYEKL. CDR3 sequence (DNA): TGCGCCAGCAGCCAAGAAGGCAGCGGGAGGGCCCCCTACAATGAGCAGTTCTTC. Translation: CASSQEGSGRAPYNEQFF.

This chain connects TRBV6-5 to TRBJ1-1, with D perhaps matching TRBD1 (5 bases). The CDR3 is made up of 14 amino acids. CDR1 is MNHEY, CDR2 SVGAGI, per germline. V was cut by 3 bases and J by 3 bases, with 11 bases left in between. The CDR3 here is CASSYYQGDTEAFF. CDR3 nucleotide sequence: TGTGCCAGCAGTTATTATCAAGGGGACACTGAAGCTTTCTTT.

The chain employs TRBV6-5 and TRBJ2-7; D possibly corresponds to TRBD1 (5 bases). The CDR3 has 16 amino acids. The V gene lost 0 bases and the J gene lost 1 base, with 13 bases spanning the gap. Germline V gene lookup returns CDR1 MNHEY and CDR2 SVGAGI. The CDR3 nucleotides are TGTGCCAGCAGTTACTCTGCAGGGCCCTATTCCTACGAGCAGTACTTC. The encoded protein is CASSYSAGPYSYEQYF.

This chain joins TRBV6-1 and TRBJ2-1, with 11 bases identical to TRBD1. Germline assignment: CDR1 MNHNS and CDR2 SASEGT. This CDR3 region has 17 residues. Trimming took 6 bases from V and 4 from J; bases not matched to a gene: 11. This CDR3 is CASRGPHRDRGYNEQFF. CDR3 in DNA: TGTGCCAGCAGGGGTCCACACCGGGACAGGGGGTACAATGAGCAGTTCTTC.

This clonotype has only one observation. The chain couples TRBV7-8 to TRBJ2-7, with a possible D match to TRBD2 (6 bases). This CDR3 is 15 amino acids long. Trimming removed 3 bases at V and 3 bases at J, with 15 bases between. Germline lookup yields CDR1 SGHVS and CDR2 FQNEAQ. CDR3 protein: CASSLGGGTIYEQYF. CDR3 DNA: TGTGCCAGCAGCTTGGGGGGAGGCACCATCTACGAGCAGTACTTC. The complete variable domain, with remaining parts taken from reference TRBV7-8 and TRBJ2-7, reads GAGVSQSPRYKVAKRGQDVALRCDPISGHVSLFWYQQALGQGPEFLTYFQNEAQLDKSGLPSDRFFAERPEGSVSTLKIQRTQQEDSAVYLCASSLGGGTIYEQYFGPGTRLTVT.

The V call is TRBV19, the J call TRBJ2-1; 14 nucleotides match TRBD2. The CDR3 sequence is 16 residues long. V lost 3 bases and J lost 7; bases outside the gene matches: 5. CDR1 and CDR2 (germline): LNHDA, SQIVND (reference sequence). The CDR3 DNA sequence: TGTGCCAGTAGTATCCCCGGACTAGCGGGAGGAAATGAGCAGTTCTTC. Translation: CASSIPGLAGGNEQFF.

The chain recombines TRBV7-2 with TRBJ1-1; 7 nucleotides match TRBD1. The CDR3 covers 16 residues. Per the germline V gene, CDR1 is SGHTA and CDR2 is FQGNSA. The V segment lost 5 bases and the J segment 2 bases; nucleotides outside the gene matches: 11. This chain's CDR3 is CASSLDPGTVNTEAFF. For the CDR3, the DNA is TGTGCCAGCAGCCTAGATCCGGGGACAGTTAACACTGAAGCTTTCTTT.

The chain combines TRBV30 with TRBJ1-6; possible D gene TRBD1, 6 bases. Germline V CDR1 and CDR2: GTSNPN, SVGIG (reference sequence). V lost 4 bases and J 8 bases, leaving 18 bases between the germline ends. CDR3 size: 15 residues. CDR3: CAWNDRTGLDSPLHF. The CDR3 DNA is TGTGCCTGGAACGACCGTACAGGGCTAGATTCACCCCTCCACTTT.

The table lists this clonotype with a few counts. This chain joins TRBV6-5 and TRBJ2-3, with 7 bases that match TRBD2. The CDR3 totals 15 residues. CDR1 MNHEY and CDR2 SVGAGI come from the germline V gene. V trimming: 2 bases; J trimming: 1 base; junction bases outside the gene matches: 3. DNA of the CDR3: TGTGCCAGCAGTTACGGCGGGAGAGGCACAGATACGCAGTATTTT. Translation gives CASSYGGRGTDTQYF.

The chain links TRBV5-4 to TRBJ1-1; D gene uncertain. The CDR3 is 11 residues long. Germline V gene data show CDR1 as SGHNT and CDR2 as YYREEE (reference sequence). V was shortened by 4 bases and J by 6 bases, with 7 bases between the two germline ends. CDR3 nucleotides: TGTGCCAGCAGCAGCATGGCTGAAGCTTTCTTT. Its protein product is CASSSMAEAFF.

CDR3 in DNA: TGTGCCTGGATCCGGGGCACCGGGGAGCTGTTTTTT. Protein product: CAWIRGTGELFF. The chain combines TRBV30 with TRBJ2-2, with a weak D call TRBD2 (5 bases). Trimming pared 4 bases from V and 4 bases from J, leaving 7 bases between. Germline values: CDR1 GTSNPN, CDR2 SVGIG (reference sequence). The CDR3 is made up of 12 amino acids.

The rearrangement uses TRBV11-2 and TRBJ2-1, with 8 bases aligning to TRBD2. The V segment lost 5 bases and the J segment 4 bases; nucleotides outside the gene matches: 10. Germline V CDR1 and CDR2: SGHAT, FQNNGV. The CDR3 covers 16 residues. This CDR3 reads CASSAYTSGPYNEQFF. The CDR3 DNA reads TGTGCCAGCAGCGCATATACTAGCGGCCCATACAATGAGCAGTTCTTC. The entire variable domain, with the rest obtained from reference TRBV11-2 and TRBJ2-1, is as follows: EAGVAQSPRYKIIEKRQSVAFWCNPISGHATLYWYQQILGQGPKLLIQFQNNGVVDDSQLPKDRFSAERLKGVDSTLKIQPAKLEDSAVYLCASSAYTSGPYNEQFFGPGTRLTVL.

The gene calls are TRBV12-3 or TRBV12-4 and TRBJ1-5; D call uncertain. This CDR3 spans 16 amino acids. Trimming pared 7 bases from V and 0 bases from J, leaving 16 bases between. The CDR3 protein is CASMGFKEDSNQPQHF. Here the CDR3 DNA reads TGTGCCAGCATGGGGTTTAAAGAAGATAGCAATCAGCCCCAGCATTTT.

The chain is built from TRBV9 and TRBJ1-5; 7 nucleotides match TRBD1. CDR1 SGDLS and CDR2 YYNGEE come from the germline V gene. This CDR3 contains 15 residues. V gave up 3 bases and J gave up 3 bases; unmatched junction bases: 6. This chain's CDR3 is CASSEGQSYNQPQHF. The CDR3 region has the DNA TGTGCCAGCAGCGAGGGACAGTCGTACAATCAGCCCCAGCATTTT.

This clonotype showed up just a few times. The V call is TRBV4-3, the J call TRBJ1-2; perhaps TRBD1 as D (6 bases). This CDR3 is built from 16 residues. The ends were cut back, 0 bases at V and 4 bases at J, with 15 bases in the middle. Germline CDR1 is LGHNA and CDR2 is YSLEER. The CDR3 sequence: CASSQDIGGGGYGYTF. The DNA for the CDR3 is TGCGCCAGCAGCCAAGATATAGGAGGGGGTGGCTATGGCTACACCTTC.

The DNA of the CDR3 is TGTGCCAGCAGCCCCCGAGGGGGTTATAATTCACCCCTCCACTTT. Amino acid sequence: CASSPRGGYNSPLHF. J is TRBJ1-6 and V is TRBV7-9; tentatively, D is TRBD1 (6 bases). Germline lookup yields CDR1 SEHNR and CDR2 FQNEAQ (reference sequence). The V gene lost 5 bases and the J gene lost 4 bases, with 12 bases spanning the gap. The CDR3 is made up of 15 amino acids.

The V call is TRBV6-1, the J call TRBJ1-1, with D unresolved. V lost 2 bases and J lost 3, with 16 bases in between. The CDR3 runs 16 residues. The V gene's germline CDR1 is MNHNS and CDR2 SASEGT. The CDR3 bases are TGTGCCAGCAGTGAAAGGGCGGGGTCGAAGGACACTGAAGCTTTCTTT. Translation gives CASSERAGSKDTEAFF.

This clonotype appeared once. J is TRBJ1-4 and V is TRBV2, with 7 bases matching TRBD1. The germline V gene has CDR1 SNHLY and CDR2 FYNNEI. J lost 3 bases, V lost 6 bases, and 4 bases had no gene match. The CDR3 runs to 14 residues. Written as DNA, the CDR3 is TGTGCCAGCAGAACGACAGGGTCTAATGAAAAACTGTTTTTT. This translates into CASRTTGSNEKLFF.

This chain links TRBV7-9 with TRBJ2-1; the D is unclear. V lost 0 bases to trimming and J lost 8 bases, with 11 bases between them. Germline CDR1 is SEHNR and CDR2 is FQNEAQ (reference sequence). This CDR3 spans 14 amino acids. The CDR3 region is CASSLAPGSDEQFF. In DNA, the CDR3 is TGTGCCAGCAGCTTAGCCCCCGGATCGGATGAGCAGTTCTTC.

The chain combines TRBV2 with TRBJ1-2; the D gene is possibly TRBD1 (5 bases). The length of the CDR3 is 13 residues. V dropped 2 bases and J dropped 10 bases, with 14 bases sitting between them. The V gene's germline CDR1 is SNHLY and CDR2 FYNNEI. The CDR3 loop reads CASSESEGWAYTF. As DNA, the CDR3 is TGTGCCAGCAGTGAAAGTGAGGGGTGGGCCTACACCTTC.

This clonotype was observed a few times. V usage is TRBV6-1 and J usage is TRBJ2-5; perhaps TRBD1 as D (6 bases). V lost 7 bases and J lost 2, with 8 bases in between. This CDR3 spans 12 amino acids. The germline V gene encodes CDR1 MNHNS and CDR2 SASEGT. CDR3 nucleotides: TGTGCCAGCATCAGGGGTCAAGAGACCCAGTACTTC. It specifies CASIRGQETQYF.

The chain uses TRBV3-1 and TRBJ2-4; TRBD2 matches at 10 bases. The CDR3 runs to 18 residues. Germline CDR1 and CDR2: LGHDT and YNNKEL (reference sequence). J lost 8 bases, V lost 0 bases, and 13 bases had no gene match. In nucleotides, the CDR3 is TGTGCCAGCAGCCAAGATAGCCCCCAGCGGGAGGGCCAGGACATTCAGTACTTC. Amino acids: CASSQDSPQREGQDIQYF.

V and J are TRBV20-1 and TRBJ2-1; D might be TRBD1 (5 bases). The CDR3 is 15 residues long. From germline, CDR1 is DFQATT and CDR2 SNEGSKA (reference sequence). With 5 bases removed from V and 0 bases from J, the gap between germline ends came to 14 bases. The CDR3 loop is CSAPGHLSSYNEQFF. The CDR3 DNA sequence: TGCAGTGCTCCCGGACACTTGAGCTCCTACAATGAGCAGTTCTTC.

The V gene is TRBV4-1, the J gene TRBJ2-5, with 7 positions matching TRBD1. The CDR3 loop spans 15 amino acids. Germline CDR1 MGHRA, CDR2 YSYEKL. Trimming removed 2 bases from V and 1 base from J; junction bases left unmatched: 4. The CDR3: CASSQTTGAQETQYF. The CDR3 DNA follows: TGCGCCAGCAGCCAAACCACAGGGGCCCAAGAGACCCAGTACTTC.

This chain connects TRBV20-1 to TRBJ2-7; TRBD2 matches 11 bases. Germline CDR1 and CDR2: DFQATT and SNEGSKA (reference sequence). The CDR3 runs 15 residues. V shed 0 bases, J shed 2 bases, and the junction held 3 bases outside the gene matches. CDR3 DNA sequence: TGCAGTGCTAGAGATCTAGCGGGAGGCCCCTACGAGCAGTACGTC. It encodes CSARDLAGGPYEQYV.

The chain is built from TRBV5-4 and TRBJ2-1; the D call may be TRBD1 or TRBD2 (5 bases each). V lost 0 bases and J 10 bases, leaving 20 bases between the germline ends. This CDR3 spans 16 amino acids. CDR1 SGHNT and CDR2 YYREEE come from the germline V gene (reference sequence). The CDR3: CASSLAGTEVLGEQFF. The DNA for the CDR3 is TGTGCCAGCAGCTTGGCGGGGACGGAGGTCTTAGGAGAGCAGTTCTTC.